The 18 T cell receptor beta chains below were found in one sample sequenced in a study of T cells after yellow fever vaccination. Via MiXCR, TCRdb re-called the 5' RACE reads, giving one row per CDR3 protein. The sample lists about 42,000 distinct CDR3 sequences; 6% to 7% were seen once. This specimen consisted of PBMCs, either bulk or a sorted T-cell subset (CD4+, CD8+, memory, or dextramer-sorted; not recorded which), obtained 45 days after the yellow fever booster vaccination. Receptor source: a young man who received the YFV17D yellow fever vaccine.

This clonotype came up a few times. J is TRBJ1-1 and V is TRBV20-1; a weak D match, TRBD1 (5 bases). V shed 5 bases and J shed 4 bases, with 14 bases lying between them. Germline assignment: CDR1 DFQATT and CDR2 SNEGSKA (reference sequence). The CDR3 loop spans 13 amino acids. Here the CDR3 DNA reads TGCAGTGCTCGGACGGACATAATCACTGAAGCTTTCTTT. Its protein is CSARTDIITEAFF.

This clonotype showed up just a few times. In nucleotides, the CDR3 is TGTGCCAGTAGTCCCCGGGACACCTCATGGCTGTTTTTT. Translation: CASSPRDTSWLFF. The chain couples TRBV19 to TRBJ2-2; a weak D match, TRBD1 (6 bases). This CDR3 spans 13 amino acids. Trimming removed 5 bases from V and 13 bases from J, with 17 bases in between. Germline lookup yields CDR1 LNHDA and CDR2 SQIVND (reference sequence).

There are many counts of this clonotype. V and J are TRBV7-8 and TRBJ1-5, with no clear D. This CDR3 comprises 16 residues. In germline, CDR1 is SGHVS, CDR2 FQNEAQ. The V end lost 0 bases, the J end lost 0 bases, and 9 bases lay between the germline ends. For the CDR3, the DNA is TGTGCCAGCAGCTTAGCTGGCAGCCGTAGCAATCAGCCCCAGCATTTT. As protein: CASSLAGSRSNQPQHF.

This clonotype has a count of ten or more. The genes are TRBV5-6 and TRBJ2-3; perhaps TRBD1 as D (6 bases). Germline CDR1 is SGHDT and CDR2 is YYEEEE. The CDR3 length is 14 residues. V lost 3 bases and J 2 bases, leaving 10 bases between the germline ends. Here the CDR3 DNA reads TGTGCCAGCAGCTCGGGACACTACACAGATACGCAGTATTTT. This codes for CASSSGHYTDTQYF.

The chain couples TRBV25-1 to TRBJ2-7, with 9 bases matching TRBD2. The CDR3 is 17 residues long. The J segment lost 4 bases and the V segment lost 0 bases, leaving 10 bases of the junction unmatched. Germline values: CDR1 MGHDK, CDR2 SYGVNS. CDR3 residues: CASSEYGGREGRYEQYF. In DNA form, the CDR3 reads TGTGCCAGCAGTGAATATGGCGGGCGGGAGGGCCGGTACGAGCAGTACTTC.

This clonotype was detected a few times. The rearrangement uses TRBV6-2 or TRBV6-3 and TRBJ2-3; 7 positions match TRBD2. The germline gives CDR1 MNHEY, CDR2 SVGEGT. The CDR3 is 19 amino acids. V dropped 4 bases and J dropped 2; count of bases not matched to a gene: 18. The CDR3 nucleotides read TGTGCCAGCAGTTTCACAGCGGGATACCAAAGCCGCCTCACAGATACGCAGTATTTT. Translating gives CASSFTAGYQSRLTDTQYF.

The V call is TRBV20-1, the J call TRBJ2-3; maybe TRBD1 (5 bases). With 0 bases removed from V and 4 bases from J, the gap between germline ends came to 17 bases. This CDR3 is built from 16 residues. Per germline, CDR1 DFQATT and CDR2 SNEGSKA (reference sequence). The CDR3 DNA sequence: TGCAGTGCTAGAGATGATGGGGCCTACTCCCCAGATACGCAGTATTTT. This translates into CSARDDGAYSPDTQYF.

A few counts support this clonotype. The chain is built from TRBV18 and TRBJ2-3; possible D gene TRBD2, 6 bases. V was trimmed by 3 bases and J by 4 bases, leaving 17 bases between them. This CDR3 is 16 amino acids long. Germline V gene sequence: CDR1 KGHSH, CDR2 LQKENI. The CDR3: CASSPLFQEGPDTQYF. CDR3 nucleotide sequence: TGTGCCAGCTCACCCCTTTTCCAGGAGGGGCCAGATACGCAGTATTTT.

The V call is TRBV20-1, the J call TRBJ1-1; D is uncertain. The CDR3 totals 10 residues. Germline lookup yields CDR1 DFQATT and CDR2 SNEGSKA (reference sequence). Trimming removed 5 bases at V and 7 bases at J, with 8 bases between. The CDR3 DNA sequence: TGCAGTGCTTACCCCTTTGAAGCTTTCTTT. It is translated as CSAYPFEAFF.

This clonotype was picked up many times. The rearrangement uses TRBV7-9 and TRBJ2-2; TRBD1 agrees at 8 bases. V was pared by 5 bases and J by 6 bases, with 8 bases of the junction left unmatched. Per germline, CDR1 SEHNR and CDR2 FQNEAQ (reference sequence). CDR3 length equals 15 residues. CDR3 protein: CASSLPDRAAGELFF. For the CDR3, the DNA is TGTGCCAGCAGCCTGCCGGACAGGGCGGCCGGGGAGCTGTTTTTT.

This clonotype was seen ten or more times. J is TRBJ2-7 and V is TRBV7-2; D unclear. Trimming shortened V by 2 bases and J by 7 bases, and 12 bases separated the two germline ends. This CDR3 contains 13 residues. The germline gives CDR1 SGHTA, CDR2 FQGNSA. This CDR3 reads CASSLTPPGEQYF. CDR3 DNA sequence: TGTGCCAGCAGCTTAACTCCTCCCGGGGAGCAGTACTTC.

The table lists this clonotype with many counts. The chain combines TRBV7-9 with TRBJ2-7, with 15 bases matching TRBD2. The germline V gene encodes CDR1 SEHNR and CDR2 FQNEAQ (reference sequence). Losses at the gene ends were 3 bases for V and 5 bases for J; bases not matched to a gene: 8. This CDR3 comprises 17 residues. The CDR3, as DNA: TGTGCCAGCAGCTTTCTGAGGACTAGCGGGAGGGGAAACGAGCAGTACTTC. Translated: CASSFLRTSGRGNEQYF.

This clonotype was seen a handful of times. The chain carries TRBV6-1 and TRBJ1-5, with 9 nucleotides matching TRBD1. Looked up from germline, CDR1 is MNHNS and CDR2 is SASEGT. V was clipped by 7 bases and J by 9 bases; unmatched bases: 13. The CDR3 is 15 residues long. The CDR3 loop reads CASNADRGRSLPQHF. CDR3 bases: TGTGCCAGCAACGCGGACAGGGGACGATCATTGCCCCAGCATTTT.

The rearrangement uses TRBV20-1 and TRBJ1-1; a weak D match, TRBD1 (5 bases). Trimming removed 6 bases at V and 5 bases at J, with 19 bases between. The CDR3 consists of 14 residues. Germline assignment: CDR1 DFQATT and CDR2 SNEGSKA (reference sequence). The CDR3 bases are TGCAGTGCCATCACGGGACCCAGAGGGACTGAAGCTTTCTTT. Residues: CSAITGPRGTEAFF.

The genes are TRBV20-1 and TRBJ2-2, with D unresolved. V was pared by 5 bases and J by 1 base, with 8 bases between. CDR3 length equals 13 residues. The germline V gene encodes CDR1 DFQATT and CDR2 SNEGSKA (reference sequence). The CDR3 loop is CSAPFWNTGELFF. The CDR3 nucleotides read TGCAGTGCTCCCTTCTGGAACACCGGGGAGCTGTTTTTT.

Ten or more counts support this clonotype. The J gene is TRBJ2-1, the V gene TRBV2, with 13 nucleotides matching TRBD2. The length of the CDR3 is 18 residues. Germline lookup yields CDR1 SNHLY and CDR2 FYNNEI. Trimming at V came to 5 bases and at J to 4 bases, leaving 11 bases not matched to a gene. CDR3 region: CASSLWTSGSEIYNEQFF. The CDR3, as DNA: TGTGCCAGCAGTCTCTGGACTAGCGGGAGTGAGATATACAATGAGCAGTTCTTC.

This clonotype was seen a handful of times. The chain has TRBV14 and TRBJ2-2; no reliable D call. The CDR3 consists of 13 residues. The V end was cut by 1 base, the J end by 4 bases, with 4 bases between. Germline V CDR1 and CDR2: SGHDN, FVKESK. CDR3 in amino acids: CASSQVLTGELFF. The CDR3, as DNA: TGTGCCAGCAGCCAAGTCCTCACCGGGGAGCTGTTTTTT.

This clonotype was picked up a small number of times. The rearrangement joins TRBV6-6 to TRBJ2-1; D is uncertain. This CDR3 is 12 amino acids long. Germline CDR1 and CDR2: MNHNY and SVGAGI (reference sequence). Trimming pared 6 bases from V and 8 bases from J, leaving 11 bases between. DNA of the CDR3: TGTGCCAGCAGGGACCCGAAGTATGAGCAGTTCTTC. Translation: CASRDPKYEQFF.